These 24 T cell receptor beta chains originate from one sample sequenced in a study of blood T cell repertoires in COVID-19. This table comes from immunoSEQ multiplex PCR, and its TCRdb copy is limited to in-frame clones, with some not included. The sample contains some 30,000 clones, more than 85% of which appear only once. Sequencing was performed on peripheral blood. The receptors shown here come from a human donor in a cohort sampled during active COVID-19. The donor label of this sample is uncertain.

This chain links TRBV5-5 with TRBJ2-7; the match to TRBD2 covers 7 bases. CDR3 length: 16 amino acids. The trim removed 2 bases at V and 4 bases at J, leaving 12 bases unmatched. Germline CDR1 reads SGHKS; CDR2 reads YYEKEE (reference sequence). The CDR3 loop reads CASSFGFGGGSYEQYF. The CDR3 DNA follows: TGTGCCAGCAGCTTCGGATTTGGGGGAGGGTCTTACGAGCAGTACTTC.

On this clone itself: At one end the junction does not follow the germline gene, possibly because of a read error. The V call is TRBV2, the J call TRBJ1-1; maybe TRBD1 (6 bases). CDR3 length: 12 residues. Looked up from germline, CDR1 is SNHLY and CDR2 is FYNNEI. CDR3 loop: CASRGTGTRVAF. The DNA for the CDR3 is TGTGCCAGCAGAGGAACAGGGACCAGGGTCGCTTTT.

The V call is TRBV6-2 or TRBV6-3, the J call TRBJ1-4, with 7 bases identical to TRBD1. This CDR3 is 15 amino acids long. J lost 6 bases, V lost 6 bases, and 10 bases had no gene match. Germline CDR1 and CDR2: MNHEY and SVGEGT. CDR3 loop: CASSPFRQGHEKLFF. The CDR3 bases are TGTGCCAGCAGCCCCTTCCGACAGGGCCATGAAAAACTGTTTTTT.

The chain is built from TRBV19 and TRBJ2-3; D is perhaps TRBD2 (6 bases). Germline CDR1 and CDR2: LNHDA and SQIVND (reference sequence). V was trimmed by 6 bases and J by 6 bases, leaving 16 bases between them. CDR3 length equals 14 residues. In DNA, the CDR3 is TGTGCCAGTAGGTCCCTAGCGCTTCCTGATACGCAGTATTTT. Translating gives CASRSLALPDTQYF.

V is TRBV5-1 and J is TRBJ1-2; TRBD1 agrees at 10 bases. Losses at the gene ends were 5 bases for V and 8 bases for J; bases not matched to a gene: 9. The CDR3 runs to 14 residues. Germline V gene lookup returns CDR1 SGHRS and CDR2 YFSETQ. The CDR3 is CASRTTGTGEGYTF. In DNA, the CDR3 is TGCGCCAGCAGAACTACCGGGACAGGGGAAGGCTACACCTTC. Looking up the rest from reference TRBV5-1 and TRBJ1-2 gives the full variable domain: KAGVTQTPRYLIKTRGQQVTLSCSPISGHRSVSWYQQTPGQGLQFLFEYFSETQRNKGNFPGRFSGRQFSNSRSEMNVSTLELGDSALYLCASRTTGTGEGYTFGSGTRLTVV.

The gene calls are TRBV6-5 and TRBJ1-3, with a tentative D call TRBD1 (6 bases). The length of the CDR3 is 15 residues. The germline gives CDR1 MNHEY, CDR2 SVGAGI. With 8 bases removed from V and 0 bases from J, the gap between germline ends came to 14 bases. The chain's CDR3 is CASRRGGRSGNTIYF. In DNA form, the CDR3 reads TGTGCCAGCCGAAGGGGGGGCCGCTCTGGAAACACCATATATTTT.

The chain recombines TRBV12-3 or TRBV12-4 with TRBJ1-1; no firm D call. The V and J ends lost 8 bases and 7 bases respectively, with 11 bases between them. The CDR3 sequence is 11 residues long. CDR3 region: CASRLASEAFF. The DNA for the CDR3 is TGTGCCAGCCGACTAGCTAGTGAAGCTTTCTTT.

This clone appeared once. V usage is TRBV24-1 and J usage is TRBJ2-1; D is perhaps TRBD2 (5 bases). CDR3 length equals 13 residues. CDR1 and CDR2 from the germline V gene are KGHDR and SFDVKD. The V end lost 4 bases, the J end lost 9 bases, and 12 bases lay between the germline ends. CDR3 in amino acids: CATSDPLEGEQFF. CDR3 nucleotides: TGTGCCACCAGTGACCCATTAGAGGGTGAGCAGTTCTTC.

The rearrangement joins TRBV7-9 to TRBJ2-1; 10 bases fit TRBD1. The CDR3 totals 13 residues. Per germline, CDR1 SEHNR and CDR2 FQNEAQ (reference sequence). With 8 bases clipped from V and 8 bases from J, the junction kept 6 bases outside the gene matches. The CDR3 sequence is CASGTGAFDEQFF. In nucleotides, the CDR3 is TGTGCCAGCGGGACAGGGGCCTTCGATGAGCAGTTCTTC.

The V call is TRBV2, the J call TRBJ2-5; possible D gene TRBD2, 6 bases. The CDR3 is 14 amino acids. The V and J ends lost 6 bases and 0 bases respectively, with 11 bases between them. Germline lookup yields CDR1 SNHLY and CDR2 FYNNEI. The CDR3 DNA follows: TGTGCCAGCAGAGCGGGCCCGTACCAAGAGACCCAGTACTTC. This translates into CASRAGPYQETQYF.

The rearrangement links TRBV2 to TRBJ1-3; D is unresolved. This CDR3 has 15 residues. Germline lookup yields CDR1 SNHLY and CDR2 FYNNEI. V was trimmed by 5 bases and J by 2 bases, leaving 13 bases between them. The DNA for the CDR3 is TGTGCCAGCAGTTTCACAGAGGGTCCTGGAAACACCATATATTTT. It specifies CASSFTEGPGNTIYF. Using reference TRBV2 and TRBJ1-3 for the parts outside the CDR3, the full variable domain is EPEVTQTPSHQVTQMGQEVILRCVPISNHLYFYWYRQILGQKVEFLVSFYNNEISEKSEIFDDQFSVERPDGSNFTLKIRSTKLEDSAMYFCASSFTEGPGNTIYFGEGSWLTVV.

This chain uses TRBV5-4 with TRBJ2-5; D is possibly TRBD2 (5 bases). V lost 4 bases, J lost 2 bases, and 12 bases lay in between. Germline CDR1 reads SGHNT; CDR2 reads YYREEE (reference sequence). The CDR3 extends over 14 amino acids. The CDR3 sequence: CASSPGISQETQYF. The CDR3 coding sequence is TGTGCCAGCAGCCCCGGGATTTCTCAAGAGACCCAGTACTTC.

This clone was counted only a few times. CDR3 nucleotide sequence: TGTGCCAGCAGCTTTTATCTAGCCAAGCAAGAGACCCAGTACTTC. Translation: CASSFYLAKQETQYF. The J gene is TRBJ2-5, the V gene TRBV5-5, with D possibly TRBD2 on 5 matching bases. Trimming removed 2 bases at V and 2 bases at J, with 13 bases between. The germline V gene has CDR1 SGHKS and CDR2 YYEKEE (reference sequence). The CDR3 length is 15 residues.

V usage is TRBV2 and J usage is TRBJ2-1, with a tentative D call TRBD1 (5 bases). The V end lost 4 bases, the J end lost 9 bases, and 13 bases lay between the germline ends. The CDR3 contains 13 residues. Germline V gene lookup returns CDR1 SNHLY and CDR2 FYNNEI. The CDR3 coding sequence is TGTGCCAGCAGTGTGACTGATCAGGGTGAGCAGTTCTTC. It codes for CASSVTDQGEQFF.

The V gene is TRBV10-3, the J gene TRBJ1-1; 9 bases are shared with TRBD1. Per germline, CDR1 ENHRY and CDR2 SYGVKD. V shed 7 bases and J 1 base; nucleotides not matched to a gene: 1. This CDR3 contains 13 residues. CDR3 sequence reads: CAIKDRGNTEAFF. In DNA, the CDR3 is TGTGCCATCAAGGACAGGGGGAACACTGAAGCTTTCTTT.

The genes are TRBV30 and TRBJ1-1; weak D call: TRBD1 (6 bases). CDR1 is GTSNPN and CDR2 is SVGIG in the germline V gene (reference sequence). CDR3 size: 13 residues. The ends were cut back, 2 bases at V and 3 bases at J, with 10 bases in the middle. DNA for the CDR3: TGTGCCTGGAGTAGGGGGGGATACACTGAAGCTTTCTTT. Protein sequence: CAWSRGGYTEAFF.

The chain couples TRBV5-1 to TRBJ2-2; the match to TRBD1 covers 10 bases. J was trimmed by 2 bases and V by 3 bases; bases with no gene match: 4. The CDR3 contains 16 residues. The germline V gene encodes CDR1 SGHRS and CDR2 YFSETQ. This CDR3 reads CASSWETGGNTGELFF. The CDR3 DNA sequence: TGCGCCAGCAGCTGGGAGACAGGGGGCAACACCGGGGAGCTGTTTTTT.

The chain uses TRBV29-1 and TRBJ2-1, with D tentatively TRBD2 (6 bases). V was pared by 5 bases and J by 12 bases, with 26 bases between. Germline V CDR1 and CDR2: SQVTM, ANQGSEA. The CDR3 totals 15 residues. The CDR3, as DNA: TGCAGCGTTATCGGGGGAGAAGGAAGCGGAATAACGCAGTTCTTC. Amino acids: CSVIGGEGSGITQFF.

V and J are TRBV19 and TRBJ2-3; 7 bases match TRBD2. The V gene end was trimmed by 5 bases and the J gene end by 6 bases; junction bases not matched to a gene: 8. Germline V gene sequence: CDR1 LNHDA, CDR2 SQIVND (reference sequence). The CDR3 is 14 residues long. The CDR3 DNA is TGTGCCAGTAGTGCCCGACTAGCAGCTGATACGCAGTATTTT. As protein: CASSARLAADTQYF.

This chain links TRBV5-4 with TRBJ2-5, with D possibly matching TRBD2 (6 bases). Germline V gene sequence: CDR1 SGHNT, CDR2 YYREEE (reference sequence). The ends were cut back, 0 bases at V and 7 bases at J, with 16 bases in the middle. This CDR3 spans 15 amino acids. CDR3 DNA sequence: TGTGCCAGCAGCTTGGGCCTGCGGGACGGGGGGACCCAGTACTTC. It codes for CASSLGLRDGGTQYF.

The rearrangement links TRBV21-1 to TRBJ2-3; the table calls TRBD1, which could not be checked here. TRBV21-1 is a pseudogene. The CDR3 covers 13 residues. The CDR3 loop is CASLQASTDTQYF. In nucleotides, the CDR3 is TGTGCCAGCCTCCAGGCTAGCACAGATACGCAGTATTTT.

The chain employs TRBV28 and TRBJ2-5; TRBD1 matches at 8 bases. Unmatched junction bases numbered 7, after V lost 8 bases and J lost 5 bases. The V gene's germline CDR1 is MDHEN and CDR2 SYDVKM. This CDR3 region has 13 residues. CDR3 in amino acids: CASLGQGGETQYF. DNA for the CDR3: TGTGCCAGCCTAGGACAGGGTGGGGAGACCCAGTACTTC.

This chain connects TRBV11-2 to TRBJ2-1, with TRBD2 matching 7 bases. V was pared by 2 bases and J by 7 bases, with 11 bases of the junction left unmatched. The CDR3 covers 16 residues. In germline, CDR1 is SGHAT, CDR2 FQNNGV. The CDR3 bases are TGTGCCAGCAGCTTAAGGTGGCGGGAGTCTCATAATGAGCAGTTCTTC. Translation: CASSLRWRESHNEQFF. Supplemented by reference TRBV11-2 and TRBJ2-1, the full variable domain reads EAGVAQSPRYKIIEKRQSVAFWCNPISGHATLYWYQQILGQGPKLLIQFQNNGVVDDSQLPKDRFSAERLKGVDSTLKIQPAKLEDSAVYLCASSLRWRESHNEQFFGPGTRLTVL.

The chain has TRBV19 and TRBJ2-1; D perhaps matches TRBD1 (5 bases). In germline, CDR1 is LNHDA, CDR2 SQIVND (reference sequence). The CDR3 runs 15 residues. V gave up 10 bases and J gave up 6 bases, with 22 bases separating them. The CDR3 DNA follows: TGTGCCACCGTTGGGGCTAGATCCGTTTTCAATGAGCAGTTCTTC. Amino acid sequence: CATVGARSVFNEQFF.